Listed here are 19 T cell receptor beta chains from one sample, sequenced in a study of CD8 T cells in ankylosing spondylitis. TCRdb independently ran MiXCR on the 5' RACE reads; one entry per CDR3 protein. The sample records over 100,000 distinct CDR3 sequences, 9.5% to 12% being singletons. Sample: blood, either unsorted or a sorted T cell fraction (not recorded which). These receptors were obtained from a female donor with ankylosing spondylitis or in good health (not recorded which).

The chain uses TRBV6-4 and TRBJ2-1; TRBD2 aligns across 8 bases. Germline V gene data show CDR1 as MRHNA and CDR2 as SNTAGT. The CDR3 loop spans 15 amino acids. V lost 3 bases to trimming and J lost 5 bases; unmatched junction nucleotides: 6. CDR3 protein: CASSEGGGGNNEQFF. The CDR3 DNA reads TGTGCCAGCAGTGAGGGTGGCGGGGGGAACAATGAGCAGTTCTTC.

The table lists this clonotype with many counts. The V and J genes are TRBV20-1 and TRBJ1-2, with D unresolved. Trimming cost V 0 bases and J 0 bases, with 11 bases left between them. Per germline, CDR1 DFQATT and CDR2 SNEGSKA (reference sequence). This CDR3 has 15 amino acids. The CDR3 loop is CSARDIQATNYGYTF. CDR3 DNA sequence: TGCAGTGCTAGAGATATCCAAGCTACTAACTATGGCTACACCTTC.

The chain uses TRBV14 and TRBJ1-1; the D is unclear. The CDR3 has 13 amino acids. V was shortened by 1 base and J by 3 bases, with 6 bases between the two germline ends. Germline V CDR1 and CDR2: SGHDN, FVKESK. CDR3 loop: CASSQGWHTEAFF. DNA of the CDR3: TGTGCCAGCAGCCAAGGGTGGCACACTGAAGCTTTCTTT.

This clonotype was detected many times. The chain combines TRBV19 with TRBJ1-3, with D unresolved. Germline V gene data show CDR1 as LNHDA and CDR2 as SQIVND (reference sequence). The CDR3 spans 14 residues. V dropped 2 bases and J dropped 2 bases, with 7 bases sitting between them. Written as DNA, the CDR3 is TGTGCCAGTAGTATAATGGGGACTGGAAACACCATATATTTT. Translation gives CASSIMGTGNTIYF.

Many counts were recorded for this clonotype. This chain connects TRBV5-1 to TRBJ2-7; TRBD1 matches 8 bases. The CDR3 loop spans 14 amino acids. V lost 0 bases to trimming and J lost 7 bases; unmatched junction nucleotides: 6. CDR1 and CDR2 from the germline V gene are SGHRS and YFSETQ. The CDR3 coding sequence is TGCGCCAGCAGCTTGGGGCAGGGGGCGTGGGAGCAGTACTTC. Protein: CASSLGQGAWEQYF.

This clonotype came up many times. Written as DNA, the CDR3 is TGTGCCAGCAGCTTGGGTTCGAACACCGGGGAGCTGTTTTTT. It codes for CASSLGSNTGELFF. The chain uses TRBV5-5 and TRBJ2-2, with unresolved D. Germline V gene lookup returns CDR1 SGHKS and CDR2 YYEKEE (reference sequence). The CDR3 is 14 residues long. Trimming left V 0 bases short and J 0 bases short, with 3 bases between.

This clonotype has a count of ten or more. The chain links TRBV29-1 to TRBJ2-1, with 10 bases lining up with TRBD1. The CDR3 consists of 13 residues. V dropped 5 bases and J dropped 8; count of bases not matched to a gene: 6. Germline values: CDR1 SQVTM, CDR2 ANQGSEA. This chain's CDR3 is CSVTGTGEDEQFF. DNA of the CDR3: TGCAGCGTTACAGGGACAGGGGAGGATGAGCAGTTCTTC.

This clonotype has at least ten counts. This chain links TRBV12-3 or TRBV12-4 with TRBJ2-3; a possible D gene is TRBD2 (6 bases). V was clipped by 4 bases and J by 1 base, with 21 bases between them. The CDR3 is 18 residues long. Written as DNA, the CDR3 is TGTGCCAGCAGTTCCCGGGTTGGGGGGTATTTGGGCACAGATACGCAGTATTTT. Translation gives CASSSRVGGYLGTDTQYF.

V gene TRBV14 combines with J gene TRBJ2-1; perhaps TRBD1 as D (6 bases). This CDR3 contains 16 residues. Looked up from germline, CDR1 is SGHDN and CDR2 is FVKESK. V was clipped by 4 bases and J by 0 bases, with 13 bases between them. The CDR3 region is CASSRTGLSSYNEQFF. The CDR3 bases are TGTGCCAGCAGCCGTACAGGGCTTAGCTCCTACAATGAGCAGTTCTTC.

A note on this clonotype: Compared with germline, one end of the junction differs, possibly owing to a read error. V usage is TRBV7-8 and J usage is TRBJ2-1; D perhaps matches TRBD1 (6 bases). Germline V lookup: CDR1 SGHVS, CDR2 FQNEAQ. The CDR3 loop spans 12 amino acids. In DNA, the CDR3 is TGTGCCAACAGCTTAGGGGGTGGTGAGCGGTTCTTC. It codes for CANSLGGGERFF.

This clonotype occurred many times. The chain combines TRBV12-3 or TRBV12-4 with TRBJ2-7; D not resolved. CDR3 size: 11 residues. Trimming stripped 4 bases from V and 3 bases from J, with 4 bases between. The CDR3 loop is CASSSRYEQYF. The CDR3 bases are TGTGCCAGCAGTTCCCGCTACGAGCAGTACTTC.

In its sample, this clonotype was seen many times. This sequence joins TRBV6-1 and TRBJ2-3; no firm D call. Germline V gives CDR1 MNHNS, CDR2 SASEGT. This CDR3 comprises 14 residues. V lost 8 bases, J lost 3 bases, and 15 bases lay in between. Written as DNA, the CDR3 is TGTGCCAGCTCACTAATGGATGGGACAGATACGCAGTATTTT. Encoded protein: CASSLMDGTDTQYF.

Points on this clonotype: Its ends do not fully match the called genes, so a read error is possible. The chain is built from TRBV20-1 and TRBJ2-5, with unresolved D. CDR1 and CDR2 from the germline V gene are DFQATT and SNEGSKA (reference sequence). This CDR3 comprises 10 residues. The CDR3 coding sequence is TGCAGTGCTAGACAAGACACCCAGTATTTC. Its protein product is CSARQDTQYF.

This clonotype was seen many times. For the CDR3, the DNA is TGTGCCAGCAGTGGGGGACAGGATTTTGGCTACACCTTC. Residues: CASSGGQDFGYTF. This rearrangement joins TRBV6-1 to TRBJ1-2; 8 positions match TRBD1. The trim removed 4 bases at V and 7 bases at J, leaving 5 bases unmatched. The CDR3 extends over 13 amino acids. The germline V gene encodes CDR1 MNHNS and CDR2 SASEGT.

At least ten counts were recorded for this clonotype. V is TRBV29-1 and J is TRBJ2-7; 11 nucleotides align to TRBD2. Per germline, CDR1 SQVTM and CDR2 ANQGSEA. J lost 7 bases, V lost 4 bases, and 6 bases had no gene match. The CDR3 totals 13 residues. CDR3 region: CSVGLAGGGEQYF. The CDR3 coding sequence is TGCAGCGTTGGTCTAGCGGGAGGTGGAGAGCAGTACTTC.

This clonotype came up many times. The chain uses TRBV5-4 and TRBJ1-1; 11 positions agree with TRBD1. Germline V CDR1 and CDR2: SGHNT, YYREEE (reference sequence). Trimming cost V 4 bases and J 5 bases; bases outside gene matches: 10. The CDR3 has 16 amino acids. The CDR3 region has the DNA TGTGCCAGCAGCCCCTCCGAGGGGACAGGGGGAACTGAAGCTTTCTTT. Translation gives CASSPSEGTGGTEAFF.

This clonotype was recorded many times. V is TRBV29-1 and J is TRBJ1-1; D is ambiguous. Germline V gives CDR1 SQVTM, CDR2 ANQGSEA. V was cut by 6 bases and J by 2 bases, with 13 bases left in between. The CDR3 sequence is 13 residues long. This CDR3 is CSVNGEGNTEAFF. The CDR3 DNA is TGCAGCGTGAATGGTGAAGGCAACACTGAAGCTTTCTTT.

V gene TRBV28 combines with J gene TRBJ1-2; a possible D gene is TRBD1 (5 bases). CDR3 length equals 10 residues. The germline V gene encodes CDR1 MDHEN and CDR2 SYDVKM. Between the trimmed V and J ends, which lost 9 bases and 6 bases, there was a span of 8 bases. In DNA form, the CDR3 reads TGTGCCAGGGGGGGAAATGGCTACACCTTC. Translating it yields CARGGNGYTF.

At least ten counts were recorded for this clonotype. The chain combines TRBV12-3 or TRBV12-4 with TRBJ1-3, with 8 bases fitting TRBD1. This CDR3 region has 16 residues. V dropped 7 bases and J dropped 0; count of bases not matched to a gene: 8. The CDR3 region is CASNPGQAGSGNTIYF. The CDR3 DNA is TGTGCCAGCAACCCGGGACAGGCCGGCTCTGGAAACACCATATATTTT.